The clone carrying this TCR beta chain was seen a handful of times. Its antigen is unidentified. The data were obtained in a study of beta chain features in type 1 diabetes. Study conclusions and caveats: Shortening that was moderate but significant affected the TCRB CDR3s of Type 1 diabetes patients in all four CD4+ subsets.

The entirety of the isolated RNA underwent reverse transcription, so expressed TCRB transcripts were sequenced. Produced via immunoSEQ multiplex PCR; TCRdb's table is partial and in-frame only. The sample shows around 690,000 clones, roughly 12% of them seen only once. The CDR3 length is 13 residues. Trimming removed 4 bases at V and 3 bases at J, with 9 bases between. The germline gives CDR1 MNHNY, CDR2 SVGAGI (reference sequence). This TCR was recovered from a man aged 25-40 years with type 1 diabetes. The chain carries TRBV6-6 and TRBJ1-2; unclear D gene. Specimen: naive CD4+ T cells from blood. The CDR3 loop reads CASSLDEDYGYTF. DNA for the CDR3: TGTGCCAGCAGTTTAGACGAGGACTATGGCTACACCTTC.